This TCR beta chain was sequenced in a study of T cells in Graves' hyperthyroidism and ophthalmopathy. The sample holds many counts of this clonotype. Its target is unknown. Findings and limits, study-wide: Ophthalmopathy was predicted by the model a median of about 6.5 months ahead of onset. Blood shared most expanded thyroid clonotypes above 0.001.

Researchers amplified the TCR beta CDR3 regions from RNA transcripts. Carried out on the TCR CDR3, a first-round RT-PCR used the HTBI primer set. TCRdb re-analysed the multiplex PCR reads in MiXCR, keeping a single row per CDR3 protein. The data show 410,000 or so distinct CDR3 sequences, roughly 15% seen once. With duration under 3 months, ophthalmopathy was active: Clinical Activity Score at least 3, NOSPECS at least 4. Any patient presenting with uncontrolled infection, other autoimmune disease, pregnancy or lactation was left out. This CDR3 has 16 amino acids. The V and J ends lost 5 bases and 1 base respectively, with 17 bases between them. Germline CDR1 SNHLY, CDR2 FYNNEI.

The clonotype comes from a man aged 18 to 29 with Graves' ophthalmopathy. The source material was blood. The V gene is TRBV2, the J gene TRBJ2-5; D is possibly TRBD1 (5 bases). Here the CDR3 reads CASSYSLGHSQETQYF. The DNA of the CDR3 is TGTGCCAGCAGTTACTCCCTAGGACACTCCCAAGAGACCCAGTACTTC.